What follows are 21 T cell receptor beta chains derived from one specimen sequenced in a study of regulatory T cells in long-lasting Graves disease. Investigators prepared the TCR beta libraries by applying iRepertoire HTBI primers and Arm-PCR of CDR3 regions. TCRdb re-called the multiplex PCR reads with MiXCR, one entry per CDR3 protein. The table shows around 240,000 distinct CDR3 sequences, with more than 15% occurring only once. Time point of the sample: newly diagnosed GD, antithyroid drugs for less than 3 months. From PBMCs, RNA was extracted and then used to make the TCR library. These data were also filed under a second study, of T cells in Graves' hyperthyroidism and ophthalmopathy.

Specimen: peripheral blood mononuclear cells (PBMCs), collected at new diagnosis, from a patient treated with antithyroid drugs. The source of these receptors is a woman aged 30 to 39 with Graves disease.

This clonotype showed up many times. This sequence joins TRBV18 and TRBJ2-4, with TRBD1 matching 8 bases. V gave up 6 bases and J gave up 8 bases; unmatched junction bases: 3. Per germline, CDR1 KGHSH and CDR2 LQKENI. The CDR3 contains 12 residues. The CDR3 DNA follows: TGTGCCAGCTCGAAGGACAGGGACATTCAGTACTTC. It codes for CASSKDRDIQYF.

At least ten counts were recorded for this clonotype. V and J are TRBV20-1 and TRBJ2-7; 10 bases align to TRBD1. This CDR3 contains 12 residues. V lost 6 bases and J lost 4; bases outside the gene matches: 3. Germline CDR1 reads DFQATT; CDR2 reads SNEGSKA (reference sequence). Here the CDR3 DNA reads TGCAGTGCCCAGGGACAGGGGTACGAGCAGTACTTC. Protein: CSAQGQGYEQYF.

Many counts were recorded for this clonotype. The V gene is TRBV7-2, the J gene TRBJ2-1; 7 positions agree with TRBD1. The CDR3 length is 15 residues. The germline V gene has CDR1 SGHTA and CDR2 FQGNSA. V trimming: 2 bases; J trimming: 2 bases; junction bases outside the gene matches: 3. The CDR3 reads CASSLMRGPYNEQFF. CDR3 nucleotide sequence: TGTGCCAGCAGCTTAATGAGGGGGCCCTACAATGAGCAGTTCTTC.

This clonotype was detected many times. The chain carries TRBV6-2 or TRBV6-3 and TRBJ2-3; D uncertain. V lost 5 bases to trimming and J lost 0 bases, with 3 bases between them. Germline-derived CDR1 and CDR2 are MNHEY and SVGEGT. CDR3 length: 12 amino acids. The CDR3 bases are TGTGCCAGCAGTGAGAGCACAGATACGCAGTATTTT. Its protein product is CASSESTDTQYF.

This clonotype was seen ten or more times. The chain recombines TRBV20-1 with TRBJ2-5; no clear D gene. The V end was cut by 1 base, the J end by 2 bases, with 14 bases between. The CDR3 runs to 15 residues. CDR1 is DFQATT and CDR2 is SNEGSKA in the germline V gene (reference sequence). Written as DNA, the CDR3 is TGCAGTGCTAGAGTGTCAAGGCGGCCACAAGAGACCCAGTACTTC. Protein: CSARVSRRPQETQYF.

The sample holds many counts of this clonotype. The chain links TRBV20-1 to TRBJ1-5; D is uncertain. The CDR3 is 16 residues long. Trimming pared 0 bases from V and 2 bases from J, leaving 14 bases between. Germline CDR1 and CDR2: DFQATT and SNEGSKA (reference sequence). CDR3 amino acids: CSARDTARGGNQPQHF. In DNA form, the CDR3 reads TGCAGTGCTAGAGATACAGCCCGAGGTGGCAATCAGCCCCAGCATTTT.

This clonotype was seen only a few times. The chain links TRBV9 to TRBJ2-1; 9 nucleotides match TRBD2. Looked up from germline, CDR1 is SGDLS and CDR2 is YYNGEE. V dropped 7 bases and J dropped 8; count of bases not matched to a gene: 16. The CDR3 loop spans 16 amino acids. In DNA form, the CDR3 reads TGTGCCAGCGGTCCCCCCAGGGCGGGGGGGCTGTATGAGCAGTTCTTC. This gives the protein CASGPPRAGGLYEQFF.

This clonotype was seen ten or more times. CDR3 in DNA: TGTGCCAGCAGTGCTTGGGGACAGGGAGACAATCAGCCCCAGCATTTT. Protein sequence: CASSAWGQGDNQPQHF. The rearrangement joins TRBV6-1 to TRBJ1-5; 9 bases are shared with TRBD1. Losses at the gene ends were 4 bases for V and 3 bases for J; bases not matched to a gene: 7. The CDR3 runs to 16 residues. CDR1 and CDR2 (germline): MNHNS, SASEGT.

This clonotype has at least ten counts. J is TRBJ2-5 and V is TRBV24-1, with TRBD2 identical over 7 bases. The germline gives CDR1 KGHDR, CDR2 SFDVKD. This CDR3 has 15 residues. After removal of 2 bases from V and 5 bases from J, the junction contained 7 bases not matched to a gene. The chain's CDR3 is CATSDSGRLGETQYF. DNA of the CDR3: TGTGCCACCAGTGATTCCGGGAGGCTGGGGGAGACCCAGTACTTC.

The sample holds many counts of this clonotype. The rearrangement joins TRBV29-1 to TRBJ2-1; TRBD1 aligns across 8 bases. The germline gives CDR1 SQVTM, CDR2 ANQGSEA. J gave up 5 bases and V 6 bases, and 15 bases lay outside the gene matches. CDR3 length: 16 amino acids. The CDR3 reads CSVTTPGGRNNNEQFF. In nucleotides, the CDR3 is TGCAGCGTCACTACCCCAGGGGGCCGCAACAACAATGAGCAGTTCTTC.

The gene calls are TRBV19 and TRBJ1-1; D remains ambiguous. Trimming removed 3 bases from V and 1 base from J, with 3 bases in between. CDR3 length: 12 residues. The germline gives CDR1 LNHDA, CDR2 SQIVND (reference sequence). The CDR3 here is CASSIENTEAFF. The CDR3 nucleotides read TGTGCCAGTAGTATTGAGAACACTGAAGCTTTCTTT. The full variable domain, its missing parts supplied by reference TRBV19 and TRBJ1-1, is DGGITQSPKYLFRKEGQNVTLSCEQNLNHDAMYWYRQDPGQGLRLIYYSQIVNDFQKGDIAEGYSVSREKKESFPLTVTSAQKNPTAFYLCASSIENTEAFFGQGTRLTVV.

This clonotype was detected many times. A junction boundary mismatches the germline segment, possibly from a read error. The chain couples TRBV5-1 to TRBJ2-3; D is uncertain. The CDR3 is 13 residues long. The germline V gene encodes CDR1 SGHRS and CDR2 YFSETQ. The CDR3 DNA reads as TGTGCCAGCAGCTTGAAAGGCGGAGATACGCAGTATTTT. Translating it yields CASSLKGGDTQYF.

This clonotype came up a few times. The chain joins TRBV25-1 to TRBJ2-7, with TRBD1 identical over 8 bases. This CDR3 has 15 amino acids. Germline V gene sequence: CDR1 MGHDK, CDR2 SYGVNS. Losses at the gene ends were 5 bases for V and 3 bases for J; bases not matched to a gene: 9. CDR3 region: CASSHTDRGGYEQYF. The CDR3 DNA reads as TGTGCCAGCAGTCACACCGACAGGGGAGGCTACGAGCAGTACTTC.

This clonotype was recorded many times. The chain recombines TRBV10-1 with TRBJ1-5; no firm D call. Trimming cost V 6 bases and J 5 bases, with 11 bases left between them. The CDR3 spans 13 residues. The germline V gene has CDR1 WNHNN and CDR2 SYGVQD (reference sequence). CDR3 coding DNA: TGCGCCAGCAGGGCAGGAAACCATCAGCCCCAGCATTTT. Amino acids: CASRAGNHQPQHF.

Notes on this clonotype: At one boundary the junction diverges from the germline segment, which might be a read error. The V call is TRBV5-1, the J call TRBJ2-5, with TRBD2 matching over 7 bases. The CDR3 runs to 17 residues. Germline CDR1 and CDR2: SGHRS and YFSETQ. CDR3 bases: TGTGCCAGCAGCCCCGGGGGTTGGCGGGGGAACCAAGAGACCCAGTACTTC. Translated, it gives CASSPGGWRGNQETQYF.

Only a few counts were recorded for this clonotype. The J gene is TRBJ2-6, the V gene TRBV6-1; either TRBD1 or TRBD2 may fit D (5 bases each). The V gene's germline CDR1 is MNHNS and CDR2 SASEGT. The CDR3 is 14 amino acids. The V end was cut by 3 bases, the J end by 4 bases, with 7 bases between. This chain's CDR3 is CASSDEGGANVLTF. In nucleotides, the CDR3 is TGTGCCAGCAGTGACGAGGGGGGGGCCAACGTCCTGACTTTC.

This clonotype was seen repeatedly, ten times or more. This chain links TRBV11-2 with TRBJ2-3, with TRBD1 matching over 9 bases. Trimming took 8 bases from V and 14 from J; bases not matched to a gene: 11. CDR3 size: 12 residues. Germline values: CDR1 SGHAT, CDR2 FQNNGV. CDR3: CASARDRDFGYF. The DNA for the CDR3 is TGTGCCAGCGCCCGGGACAGGGATTTTGGGTATTTT.

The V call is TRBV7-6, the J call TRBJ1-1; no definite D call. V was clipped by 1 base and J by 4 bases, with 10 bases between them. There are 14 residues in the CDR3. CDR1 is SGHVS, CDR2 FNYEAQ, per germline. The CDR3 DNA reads TGTGCCAGCAGCTTAGGAGGGCTGGGCACTGAAGCTTTCTTT. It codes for CASSLGGLGTEAFF.

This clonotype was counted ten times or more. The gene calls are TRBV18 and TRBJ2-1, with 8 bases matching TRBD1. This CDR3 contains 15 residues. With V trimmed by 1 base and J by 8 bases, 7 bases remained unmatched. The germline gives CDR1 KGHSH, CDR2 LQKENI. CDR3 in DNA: TGTGCCAGCTCACCACGGAACAGGGGGTTCGATGAGCAGTTCTTC. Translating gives CASSPRNRGFDEQFF.

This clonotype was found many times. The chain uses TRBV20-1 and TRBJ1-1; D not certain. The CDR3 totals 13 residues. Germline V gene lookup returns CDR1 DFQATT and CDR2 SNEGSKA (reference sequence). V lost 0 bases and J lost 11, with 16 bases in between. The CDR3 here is CSARDEVAPRAFF. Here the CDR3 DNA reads TGCAGTGCTAGAGATGAGGTAGCCCCTCGGGCTTTCTTT.

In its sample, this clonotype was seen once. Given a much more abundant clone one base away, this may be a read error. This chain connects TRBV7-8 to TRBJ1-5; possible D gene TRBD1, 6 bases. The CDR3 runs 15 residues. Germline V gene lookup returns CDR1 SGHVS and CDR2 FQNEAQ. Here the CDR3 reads CAGSRVRGFNQPQHF. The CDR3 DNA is TGTGCCGGCAGCCGAGTAAGGGGGTTTAATCAGCCCCAGCATTTT.